A single sample gave rise to the 32 T cell receptor beta chains below, sequenced in a study of blood T cell repertoires in COVID-19. The assay was immunoSEQ multiplex PCR, and TCRdb's table has in-frame clones only and misses some. The sample lists around 170,000 clones, 78% occurring once. Source material: peripheral blood. These receptors were taken from a woman aged 80 or over with acute or convalescent COVID-19.

The chain uses TRBV5-1 and TRBJ1-1; D may be TRBD1 (6 bases). The CDR3 is 15 amino acids. V dropped 2 bases and J dropped 4 bases, with 15 bases sitting between them. Germline loops: CDR1 SGHRS, CDR2 YFSETQ. DNA for the CDR3: TGCGCCAGCAGCTTCATTTACTCCAGGGGCACTGAAGCTTTCTTT. Residues: CASSFIYSRGTEAFF.

The chain carries TRBV3-1 (or the pseudogene TRBV3-2) and TRBJ1-6; 8 nucleotides agree with TRBD1. The junction had 8 bases not matched to a gene; V was cut back by 1 base and J by 9 bases. The CDR3 is made up of 16 amino acids. CDR1 is LGHDT and CDR2 is YNNKEL in the germline V gene (reference sequence). DNA for the CDR3: TGTGCCAGCAGCCAAGGCTGGGCAGGGGGCGTTTCACCCCTCCACTTT. It translates to CASSQGWAGGVSPLHF.

This sequence joins TRBV28 and TRBJ2-5, with a weak D call TRBD2 (7 bases). Trimming took off 4 bases at V and 1 base at J, with 13 bases between the two ends. The CDR3 length is 15 residues. CDR1 MDHEN and CDR2 SYDVKM come from the germline V gene. The CDR3 sequence is CASSSWRGPQETQYF. CDR3 coding DNA: TGTGCCAGCAGTTCTTGGCGGGGGCCCCAAGAGACCCAGTACTTC.

This chain uses TRBV3-1 (or the pseudogene TRBV3-2) with TRBJ2-1; 7 nucleotides agree with TRBD1. The CDR3 runs to 12 residues. Germline lookup yields CDR1 LGHDT and CDR2 YNNKEL (reference sequence). Trimming took 3 bases from V and 12 from J; bases not matched to a gene: 5. The CDR3 sequence: CASSQEDRVQFF. The CDR3 DNA sequence: TGTGCCAGCAGCCAGGAAGACAGGGTGCAGTTCTTC.

V is TRBV19 and J is TRBJ1-5, with D perhaps matching TRBD1 (6 bases). The V end was cut by 8 bases, the J end by 6 bases, with 11 bases between. The CDR3 is 12 residues long. From germline, CDR1 is LNHDA and CDR2 SQIVND (reference sequence). The CDR3: CASHQGSQPQHF. The CDR3 DNA follows: TGTGCCAGTCACCAGGGGAGTCAGCCCCAGCATTTT.

J is TRBJ1-1 and V is TRBV5-8; 7 nucleotides agree with TRBD1. V lost 4 bases and J lost 2; bases outside the gene matches: 8. Germline-derived CDR1 and CDR2 are SGHTS and YDEGEE. CDR3 length equals 15 residues. DNA for the CDR3: TGTGCCAGCAGCCCCAGACAGGGAGTTAACACTGAAGCTTTCTTT. Protein: CASSPRQGVNTEAFF.

This chain connects TRBV5-1 to TRBJ2-1, with D perhaps TRBD2 (7 bases). The germline gives CDR1 SGHRS, CDR2 YFSETQ. V gave up 3 bases and J gave up 1 base, with 17 bases separating them. The CDR3 sequence is 17 residues long. CDR3 amino acids: CASSWGGGEGSYNEQFF. For the CDR3, the DNA is TGCGCCAGCAGCTGGGGAGGGGGAGAGGGGTCCTACAATGAGCAGTTCTTC.

Regarding this clone: At one boundary the junction diverges from the germline segment, which might be a read error. The rearrangement joins TRBV6-1 to TRBJ1-2; D is possibly TRBD1 (5 bases). The CDR3 covers 15 residues. In germline, CDR1 is MNHNS, CDR2 SASEGT. In DNA form, the CDR3 reads TGTGCCAGCAGCGAAGGCGGAACAGGCCACTATGGCTACACCTTC. The encoded protein is CASSEGGTGHYGYTF.

The gene calls are TRBV6-5 and TRBJ1-1, with D perhaps TRBD1 (5 bases). The CDR3 covers 13 residues. The V end lost 7 bases, the J end lost 5 bases, and 14 bases lay between the germline ends. CDR1 and CDR2 (germline): MNHEY, SVGAGI. The CDR3 DNA follows: TGTGCCAGCACCCTGGCGGGGGGAACTGAAGCTTTCTTT. It specifies CASTLAGGTEAFF.

This sequence joins TRBV5-1 and TRBJ1-3; D is undetermined. The V and J ends lost 1 base and 0 bases respectively, with 8 bases between them. CDR3 length: 15 residues. The germline V gene has CDR1 SGHRS and CDR2 YFSETQ. CDR3 DNA: TGCGCCAGCAGCTTGAGCATGAGCTCTGGAAACACCATATATTTT. Amino acid sequence: CASSLSMSSGNTIYF.

This chain uses TRBV18 with TRBJ2-7; TRBD1 aligns across 7 bases. CDR3 length equals 14 residues. Trimming removed 3 bases from V and 3 bases from J; junction bases left unmatched: 5. Germline CDR1 and CDR2: KGHSH and LQKENI. The CDR3 here is CASSPLGQNYEQYF. The CDR3 bases are TGTGCCAGCTCACCCTTGGGACAGAACTACGAGCAGTACTTC.

V usage is TRBV11-2 and J usage is TRBJ1-6; no definite D call. The CDR3 consists of 17 residues. V lost 4 bases and J 7 bases, leaving 20 bases between the germline ends. Germline V gives CDR1 SGHAT, CDR2 FQNNGV. The CDR3 DNA reads TGTGCCAGCAGCTCGACCCCAGGACTCCCGGCAAATTCACCCCTCCACTTT. Translating gives CASSSTPGLPANSPLHF.

CDR3 protein: CASSQDLRSSFF. DNA of the CDR3: TGCGCCAGCAGCCAAGATTTGAGATCCTCTTTCTTT. The chain carries TRBV4-1 and TRBJ1-1; D is uncertain. The ends were cut back, 0 bases at V and 12 bases at J, with 11 bases in the middle. The CDR3 sequence is 12 residues long. Germline V CDR1 and CDR2: MGHRA, YSYEKL.

The rearrangement links TRBV30 to TRBJ1-2; 7 bases map to TRBD1. Trimming at V came to 2 bases and at J to 0 bases, leaving 6 bases not matched to a gene. Germline lookup yields CDR1 GTSNPN and CDR2 SVGIG (reference sequence). The CDR3 is made up of 15 amino acids. CDR3 nucleotide sequence: TGTGCCTGGAGTTCCCCAGGGGGAACTAACTATGGCTACACCTTC. Translated, it gives CAWSSPGGTNYGYTF.

The chain is built from TRBV30 and TRBJ1-1, with 10 positions matching TRBD1. The length of the CDR3 is 14 residues. Germline lookup yields CDR1 GTSNPN and CDR2 SVGIG (reference sequence). CDR3 nucleotide sequence: TGTGCTGCGGGACAGGGGCCTCTAGACACTGAAGCTTTCTTT. Residues: CAAGQGPLDTEAFF.

The table lists this clone with a few counts. V gene TRBV6-2 or TRBV6-3 combines with J gene TRBJ1-5; no definite D call. Trimming took 0 bases from V and 7 from J, leaving 7 bases between them. Per germline, CDR1 MNHEY and CDR2 SVGEGT. CDR3 length: 13 amino acids. In DNA form, the CDR3 reads TGTGCCAGCAGTTACTCTGGGGAGCAGCCCCAGCATTTT. This codes for CASSYSGEQPQHF.

This clone was recorded only once. The chain carries TRBV19 and TRBJ2-7; 9 nucleotides align to TRBD1. Germline-derived CDR1 and CDR2 are LNHDA and SQIVND (reference sequence). The CDR3 runs to 15 residues. V shed 6 bases and J 5 bases; nucleotides not matched to a gene: 11. DNA for the CDR3: TGTGCCAGTAGCGCACAGGGGGCGGGTGGTGACGAGCAGTACTTC. Its translation is CASSAQGAGGDEQYF.

The rearrangement joins TRBV28 to TRBJ2-7; D is ambiguous. Trimming stripped 7 bases from V and 2 bases from J, with 9 bases between. Per germline, CDR1 MDHEN and CDR2 SYDVKM. The CDR3 covers 12 residues. The chain's CDR3 is CASTTVTYEQYF. CDR3 DNA sequence: TGTGCCAGCACAACAGTAACCTACGAGCAGTACTTC.

In regard to this clone: One end of the junction fails to match germline, which may point to a read error. The J gene is TRBJ2-1, the V gene TRBV7-9, with 8 bases identical to TRBD2. Per germline, CDR1 SEHNR and CDR2 FQNEAQ (reference sequence). The CDR3 has 13 residues. CDR3 in amino acids: CASSLAGGDEQFF. The CDR3 DNA follows: TGTGCCAGCAGCCTAGCGGGCGGGGATGAGCAGTTCTTC.

The V and J genes are TRBV10-2 and TRBJ1-2; TRBD1 matches at 7 bases. The germline V gene encodes CDR1 WSHSY and CDR2 SAAADI. The ends lost 5 bases at V and 5 bases at J; junction bases unmatched: 8. This CDR3 comprises 14 residues. The CDR3 coding sequence is TGCGCCAGCAGTCCGACAGGGTCGCGGTATGGCTACACCTTC. Protein: CASSPTGSRYGYTF.

This clone was counted once. V is TRBV7-6 and J is TRBJ1-3, with 8 bases identical to TRBD1. Losses at the gene ends were 5 bases for V and 2 bases for J; bases not matched to a gene: 8. In germline, CDR1 is SGHVS, CDR2 FNYEAQ. CDR3 length: 16 residues. CDR3 DNA sequence: TGTGCCAGCAGCCTGCGAGTGGACAGGGCTGGAAACACCATATATTTT. It codes for CASSLRVDRAGNTIYF.

The chain couples TRBV5-1 to TRBJ2-1; 11 bases map to TRBD2. Germline V gene sequence: CDR1 SGHRS, CDR2 YFSETQ. V shed 4 bases and J 3 bases; nucleotides not matched to a gene: 9. The CDR3 extends over 17 amino acids. DNA for the CDR3: TGCGCCAGCAGCCGGACAGGGCTAGCGGGAGGCTACAATGAGCAGTTCTTC. Its protein product is CASSRTGLAGGYNEQFF.

J is TRBJ2-7 and V is TRBV3-1 (or the pseudogene TRBV3-2); D may be TRBD2 (5 bases). CDR3 length: 13 residues. With 1 base removed from V and 6 bases from J, the gap between germline ends came to 10 bases. CDR1 is LGHDT and CDR2 is YNNKEL in the germline V gene (reference sequence). CDR3 DNA: TGTGCCAGCAGCCAAGCAGCGGCAGGCGAGCAGTACTTC. It yields the protein CASSQAAAGEQYF.

The rearrangement uses TRBV27 and TRBJ2-7; 7 nucleotides line up with TRBD2. Germline lookup yields CDR1 MNHEY and CDR2 SMNVEV (reference sequence). J gave up 5 bases and V 4 bases, and 14 bases lay outside the gene matches. CDR3 length: 16 amino acids. The CDR3 reads CASSWASGRLVHEQYF. In nucleotides, the CDR3 is TGTGCCAGCAGTTGGGCTAGCGGTAGGCTAGTCCACGAGCAGTACTTC.

The genes are TRBV7-8 and TRBJ2-7; 8 bases match TRBD2. The CDR3 runs 14 residues. The junction had 5 bases not matched to a gene; V was cut back by 5 bases and J by 2 bases. Germline V gene data show CDR1 as SGHVS and CDR2 as FQNEAQ. The CDR3 DNA reads TGTGCCAGCAGCGAACGGGAGGGTACCTACGAGCAGTACTTC. Its translation: CASSEREGTYEQYF.

The CDR3 bases are TGCGCCAGCAGGTCAACTAGCGGGGGATCCGATGAGCAGTTCTTC. Protein: CASRSTSGGSDEQFF. V usage is TRBV5-1 and J usage is TRBJ2-1; the match to TRBD2 covers 11 bases. Trimming at V came to 5 bases and at J to 8 bases, leaving 9 bases not matched to a gene. This CDR3 has 15 residues. Germline CDR1 reads SGHRS; CDR2 reads YFSETQ. Looking up the rest from reference TRBV5-1 and TRBJ2-1 gives the full variable domain: KAGVTQTPRYLIKTRGQQVTLSCSPISGHRSVSWYQQTPGQGLQFLFEYFSETQRNKGNFPGRFSGRQFSNSRSEMNVSTLELGDSALYLCASRSTSGGSDEQFFGPGTRLTVL.

This rearrangement joins TRBV5-1 to TRBJ1-1; tentatively, D is TRBD1 (5 bases). Germline loops: CDR1 SGHRS, CDR2 YFSETQ. The CDR3 runs 15 residues. With 4 bases removed from V and 5 bases from J, the gap between germline ends came to 18 bases. The CDR3 reads CASSPLAGSVTEAFF. CDR3 in DNA: TGCGCCAGCAGCCCACTGGCAGGGTCTGTTACTGAAGCTTTCTTT.

The rearrangement links TRBV6-6 to TRBJ1-5; 8 bases fit TRBD1. CDR3 size: 13 residues. V dropped 5 bases and J dropped 11; count of bases not matched to a gene: 8. Germline V gives CDR1 MNHNY, CDR2 SVGAGI (reference sequence). CDR3 DNA sequence: TGTGCCAGCAGTCTAAGGGACAGGACGGCCCAGCATTTT. Translating it yields CASSLRDRTAQHF.

The gene calls are TRBV29-1 and TRBJ1-3, with D unclear. Germline CDR1 SQVTM, CDR2 ANQGSEA. Deletions cut 7 bases from V and 0 bases from J, with 4 bases between. The CDR3 loop spans 11 amino acids. CDR3 sequence (DNA): TGCAGCGCATACTCTGGAAACACCATATATTTT. Its translation: CSAYSGNTIYF.

The table lists this clone with a few counts. The rearrangement links TRBV28 to TRBJ1-2, with D perhaps TRBD1 (5 bases). Trimming stripped 3 bases from V and 6 bases from J, with 26 bases between. In germline, CDR1 is MDHEN, CDR2 SYDVKM. This CDR3 is built from 18 residues. The CDR3 protein is CASSLVSGPKPLLHGYTF. CDR3 coding DNA: TGTGCCAGCAGTTTGGTGTCAGGGCCCAAGCCCCTACTTCATGGCTACACCTTC.

The CDR3 nucleotides are TGTGCCAGCAGCCCGCGGGGACAGGGAGGGGAAAAACTGTTTTTT. This gives the protein CASSPRGQGGEKLFF. This chain connects TRBV7-2 to TRBJ1-4, with 9 nucleotides matching TRBD1. Germline V gene data show CDR1 as SGHTA and CDR2 as FQGNSA. The trim removed 5 bases at V and 8 bases at J, leaving 9 bases unmatched. This CDR3 has 15 amino acids.

The rearrangement links TRBV7-2 to TRBJ2-7, with no clear D. There are 11 residues in the CDR3. The germline V gene encodes CDR1 SGHTA and CDR2 FQGNSA. V was pared by 7 bases and J by 6 bases, with 10 bases between. The CDR3 bases are TGTGCCAGCACCCAGGCCAGCGAGCAGTACTTC. Protein: CASTQASEQYF.